A single sample gave rise to the 28 T cell receptor beta chains below, sequenced in a study of molecular identifiers for immune sequencing clone quantification. In TCRdb, the PCR reads were re-called with MiXCR into one record per CDR3 protein. The sample has 20,000 or so distinct CDR3 sequences, roughly 22% seen once; the top ten hold approximately 6.8%. Sequences were obtained from naive CD8+ T cells from blood, with Jurkat cell RNA spiked in. Subset: FACS-sorted CD8+CD4-CCR7+CD45RA+ naive T cells. Receptors were obtained from a human donor in good health. Some libraries in this study had Jurkat cell RNA spiked in.

In its sample, this clonotype ranks as medium-sized. The CDR3 region has the DNA TGCAGTGCCCCCGACCGTGGGCGGGAGACCCAGTACTTC. This sequence encodes CSAPDRGRETQYF. The chain couples TRBV20-1 to TRBJ2-5, with D uncertain. The CDR3 contains 13 residues. CDR1 is DFQATT, CDR2 SNEGSKA, per germline (reference sequence). Trimming took 6 bases from V and 5 from J, leaving 16 bases between them.

A few counts support this clonotype. The rearrangement joins TRBV14 to TRBJ2-5; no clear D. The CDR3 has 13 amino acids. CDR1 is SGHDN, CDR2 FVKESK, per germline. V lost 4 bases, J lost 5 bases, and 11 bases lay in between. CDR3 region: CASSPRFLETQYF. The CDR3 nucleotides are TGTGCCAGCAGCCCACGATTCCTTGAGACCCAGTACTTC.

This clonotype was seen repeatedly, ten times or more. V is TRBV7-9 and J is TRBJ1-2, with D maybe TRBD1 (5 bases). This CDR3 contains 15 residues. The V and J ends lost 5 bases and 0 bases respectively, with 13 bases between them. Germline lookup yields CDR1 SEHNR and CDR2 FQNEAQ (reference sequence). The CDR3 DNA follows: TGTGCCAGCAGCGGGACGGTGTGGGCTAACTATGGCTACACCTTC. This encodes CASSGTVWANYGYTF.

This clonotype showed up many times. The gene calls are TRBV6-2 or TRBV6-3 and TRBJ2-1, with D possibly being TRBD1 or TRBD2 (5 bases each). This CDR3 spans 13 amino acids. Germline V gene lookup returns CDR1 MNHEY and CDR2 SVGEGT. V dropped 5 bases and J dropped 3 bases, with 8 bases sitting between them. CDR3 in DNA: TGTGCCAGCAGTGGGACGGACTACAATGAGCAGTTCTTC. Translation: CASSGTDYNEQFF.

This clonotype was found a few times. The V gene is TRBV6-5, the J gene TRBJ1-4; tentative D call: TRBD1 (6 bases). CDR3 length: 14 residues. Trimming took 4 bases from V and 4 from J, leaving 10 bases between them. In germline, CDR1 is MNHEY, CDR2 SVGAGI. CDR3 in amino acids: CASSLTGSNEKLFF. The CDR3 nucleotides are TGTGCCAGCAGTTTGACAGGAAGTAATGAAAAACTGTTTTTT.

This clonotype was recorded at least ten times. The rearrangement uses TRBV5-4 and TRBJ2-1, with D uncertain. Germline CDR1 SGHNT, CDR2 YYREEE (reference sequence). The ends were cut back, 4 bases at V and 6 bases at J, with 11 bases in the middle. The CDR3 is made up of 13 amino acids. The CDR3: CASSLQVINEQFF. DNA of the CDR3: TGTGCCAGCAGCCTCCAGGTAATCAATGAGCAGTTCTTC.

The CDR3 sequence is CASSSNGGPETQYF. The CDR3 DNA follows: TGTGCCAGCAGCTCAAACGGGGGTCCAGAGACCCAGTACTTC. The chain uses TRBV13 and TRBJ2-5; D may be TRBD2 (6 bases). The CDR3 runs 14 residues. CDR1 is PRHDT and CDR2 is FYEKMQ in the germline V gene (reference sequence). Trimming removed 4 bases from V and 4 bases from J, with 13 bases in between.

The sample holds one count of this clonotype. It may be a read error: a sequence one base away is much more abundant. The J gene is TRBJ2-7, the V gene TRBV12-3 or TRBV12-4; D not resolved. V lost 1 base, J lost 2 bases, and 9 bases lay in between. This CDR3 is built from 14 residues. CDR3 nucleotide sequence: TGTGCCAGCAGTTTAGGGGATCTCCCCTACGAGCAGTACTTC. Its translation is CASSLGDLPYEQYF.

This clonotype occurred many times. The V call is TRBV7-2, the J call TRBJ2-1; 12 bases fit TRBD2. Per germline, CDR1 SGHTA and CDR2 FQGNSA. There are 19 residues in the CDR3. Germline trimming cut 1 base from V and 8 bases from J; bases unmatched to any gene: 15. This CDR3 is CASSLVRSTSGRSRDEQFF. The DNA for the CDR3 is TGTGCCAGCAGCTTAGTCCGGAGTACTAGCGGGAGGTCTCGGGATGAGCAGTTCTTC.

This clonotype was observed many times. This sequence joins TRBV28 and TRBJ2-7; perhaps TRBD2 as D (6 bases). Trimming pared 5 bases from V and 4 bases from J, leaving 18 bases between. The CDR3 extends over 15 amino acids. Germline CDR1 is MDHEN and CDR2 is SYDVKM. In nucleotides, the CDR3 is TGTGCCAGCAGTCCCCCGGCGGGGATACCATACGAGCAGTACTTC. Its protein product is CASSPPAGIPYEQYF.

In its sample, this clonotype was seen many times. The chain joins TRBV7-2 to TRBJ2-2; 7 positions agree with TRBD1. Per the germline V gene, CDR1 is SGHTA and CDR2 is FQGNSA. Trimming removed 5 bases from V and 4 bases from J; junction bases left unmatched: 10. CDR3 length: 16 residues. The CDR3 coding sequence is TGTGCCAGCAGCGGCCCCCGGGACAGAGCCACCGGGGAGCTGTTTTTT. Amino acid sequence: CASSGPRDRATGELFF.

Many counts were recorded for this clonotype. V gene TRBV4-3 combines with J gene TRBJ1-5, with unresolved D. Germline CDR1 LGHNA, CDR2 YSLEER. The V and J ends lost 5 bases and 6 bases respectively, with 17 bases between them. The CDR3 is 15 residues long. The chain's CDR3 is CASSSSRVSGQPQHF. The DNA for the CDR3 is TGCGCCAGCAGCTCGTCTAGGGTTTCGGGTCAGCCCCAGCATTTT.

Many counts were recorded for this clonotype. The chain recombines TRBV20-1 with TRBJ2-3; D gene unclear. The CDR3 loop spans 12 amino acids. The germline V and J ends were trimmed by 3 bases and 6 bases, with 10 bases remaining between them. Germline V gene sequence: CDR1 DFQATT, CDR2 SNEGSKA (reference sequence). The CDR3: CSARAAEDTQYF. The CDR3 coding sequence is TGCAGTGCTAGGGCCGCGGAGGATACGCAGTATTTT.

This clonotype came up many times. The genes are TRBV4-3 and TRBJ2-5, with D perhaps TRBD2 (5 bases). The V gene's germline CDR1 is LGHNA and CDR2 YSLEER. V shed 1 base and J shed 5 bases, with 8 bases lying between them. CDR3 size: 13 residues. The DNA of the CDR3 is TGCGCCAGCAGCCAAGTCGGGGTGGAGACCCAGTACTTC. Residues: CASSQVGVETQYF.

V is TRBV3-1 and J is TRBJ2-7; 10 positions match TRBD2. The CDR3 runs 14 residues. V was clipped by 4 bases and J by 2 bases; unmatched bases: 2. CDR1 is LGHDT, CDR2 YNNKEL, per germline (reference sequence). CDR3 in DNA: TGTGCCAGCAGCCGGGGACTAGCGCCCTACGAGCAGTACTTC. This gives the protein CASSRGLAPYEQYF.

This chain connects TRBV15 to TRBJ2-5, with D possibly TRBD1 on 6 matching bases. CDR1 and CDR2 (germline): LNHNV, YYDKDF (reference sequence). CDR3 size: 16 residues. The V end lost 3 bases, the J end lost 3 bases, and 17 bases lay between the germline ends. The CDR3 region is CATSSPRDILKETQYF. The DNA for the CDR3 is TGTGCCACCAGCAGCCCGAGGGACATTCTAAAAGAGACCCAGTACTTC.

In regard to this clonotype: A much larger clone differs from this one at a single base, so this may be a read error. This rearrangement joins TRBV7-9 to TRBJ2-2; the match to TRBD1 covers 10 bases. CDR1 and CDR2 from the germline V gene are SEHNR and FQNEAQ (reference sequence). The length of the CDR3 is 14 residues. The V and J ends lost 8 bases and 5 bases, in that order; junction bases with no gene match: 5. CDR3 residues: CASGTGVGTGELFF. CDR3 DNA: TGTGCCAGCGGGACAGGGGTTGGGACCGGGGAGCTGTTTTTT.

J is TRBJ1-2 and V is TRBV4-3; D not resolved. This CDR3 is built from 12 residues. Looked up from germline, CDR1 is LGHNA and CDR2 is YSLEER. Trimming removed 4 bases at V and 1 base at J, with 4 bases between. CDR3 nucleotides: TGCGCCAGCAGCCTGTTTAACTATGGCTACACCTTC. This codes for CASSLFNYGYTF.

This clonotype came up a few times. The chain carries TRBV7-9 and TRBJ2-1, with D unclear. From germline, CDR1 is SEHNR and CDR2 FQNEAQ (reference sequence). There are 17 residues in the CDR3. Trimming removed 2 bases from V and 2 bases from J, with 16 bases in between. CDR3 sequence reads: CASSLLHVTGAYNEQFF. The CDR3 coding sequence is TGTGCCAGCAGCTTACTGCATGTTACTGGAGCCTACAATGAGCAGTTCTTC.

As for this clonotype: A much larger clone lies a single base off, so this may be a read error. The gene calls are TRBV6-2 or TRBV6-3 and TRBJ1-1; D perhaps matches TRBD1 (5 bases). The CDR3 is 13 residues long. Germline V gives CDR1 MNHEY, CDR2 SVGEGT. The CDR3: CAGSWDRNTEAFF. The CDR3, as DNA: TGTGCCGGCAGTTGGGACCGGAACACTGAAGCTTTCTTT.

This clonotype has ten or more counts. This rearrangement joins TRBV27 to TRBJ2-7, with unresolved D. Trimming removed 6 bases from V and 2 bases from J, with 8 bases in between. Germline V gene sequence: CDR1 MNHEY, CDR2 SMNVEV (reference sequence). The CDR3 totals 12 residues. CDR3 amino acids: CASSPGPYEQYF. In DNA form, the CDR3 reads TGTGCCAGCAGCCCCGGACCCTACGAGCAGTACTTC.

The sample holds many counts of this clonotype. The chain combines TRBV4-3 with TRBJ1-2, with 7 bases identical to TRBD1. Germline trimming cut 1 base from V and 6 bases from J; bases unmatched to any gene: 5. The CDR3 spans 14 residues. The germline V gene encodes CDR1 LGHNA and CDR2 YSLEER. The CDR3: CASSQGRGQDGYTF. The CDR3 DNA sequence: TGCGCCAGCAGCCAAGGAAGGGGGCAGGATGGCTACACCTTC.

This clonotype appeared many times. V and J are TRBV4-2 and TRBJ2-1, with TRBD2 matching 8 bases. Germline-derived CDR1 and CDR2 are LGHNA and YNFKEQ. The CDR3 contains 17 residues. The ends lost 4 bases at V and 1 base at J; junction bases unmatched: 9. In nucleotides, the CDR3 is TGTGCCAGCAGCCCCAGCGGGAGATTGTGGTCCTACAATGAGCAGTTCTTC. It codes for CASSPSGRLWSYNEQFF.

This chain links TRBV27 with TRBJ1-2, with D unresolved. CDR3 length equals 13 residues. Germline V lookup: CDR1 MNHEY, CDR2 SMNVEV (reference sequence). Trimming left V 5 bases short and J 3 bases short, with 10 bases between. The CDR3 DNA follows: TGTGCCAGCAGTCGGACGAGGTACTATGGCTACACCTTC. Residues: CASSRTRYYGYTF.

This clonotype appeared many times. This chain uses TRBV24-1 with TRBJ2-2; D is undetermined. V was cut by 3 bases and J by 2 bases, with 21 bases left in between. Germline V gives CDR1 KGHDR, CDR2 SFDVKD. CDR3 size: 19 residues. The DNA for the CDR3 is TGTGCCACCAGTGATCCTCAGACGAAAAAACTTGGAAACACCGGGGAGCTGTTTTTT. It yields the protein CATSDPQTKKLGNTGELFF.

This clonotype is classed as medium-sized. This chain connects TRBV24-1 to TRBJ2-3; 11 bases agree with TRBD2. The J segment lost 6 bases and the V segment lost 4 bases, leaving 14 bases of the junction unmatched. This CDR3 has 18 amino acids. Per germline, CDR1 KGHDR and CDR2 SFDVKD. The CDR3, as DNA: TGTGCCACCAGTGACCCCTTATTGACTAGCGGGGAGGGGGATACGCAGTATTTT. This encodes CATSDPLLTSGEGDTQYF.

V gene TRBV29-1 combines with J gene TRBJ1-1; 9 bases are shared with TRBD1. The CDR3 is made up of 15 amino acids. Looked up from germline, CDR1 is SQVTM and CDR2 is ANQGSEA. The V gene end was trimmed by 4 bases and the J gene end by 4 bases; junction bases not matched to a gene: 10. DNA of the CDR3: TGCAGCGTTGTGGGACAGGGTAGGTGGGGCACTGAAGCTTTCTTT. It specifies CSVVGQGRWGTEAFF. The whole variable domain, filled in from reference TRBV29-1 and TRBJ1-1, reads SAVISQKPSRDICQRGTSLTIQCQVDSQVTMMFWYRQQPGQSLTLIATANQGSEATYESGFVIDKFPISRPNLTFSTLTVSNMSPEDSSIYLCSVVGQGRWGTEAFFGQGTRLTVV.

This clonotype has ten or more counts. This chain links TRBV20-1 with TRBJ2-1; D remains unclear. Germline V CDR1 and CDR2: DFQATT, SNEGSKA (reference sequence). With 1 base removed from V and 7 bases from J, the gap between germline ends came to 11 bases. CDR3 length: 13 residues. The CDR3 coding sequence is TGCAGTGCTAGAGGGACCGCCGGGAATGAGCAGTTCTTC. It is translated as CSARGTAGNEQFF.